This entry features one TCR beta chain sequence. Its antigen is not identified. At one end, the junction sequence differs from germline, possibly due to a read error. This sample was included in a study of OX40 agonist ivuxolimab in advanced cancers. Overall study: Participants averaged about 66 years of age (range roughly 20 to 90) and were less than 85% male. Antecedent anti-PD-1, anti-PD-L1 or anti-CTLA-4 therapy was permissible, with roughly 36% having received some.

Profiled with immunoSEQ multiplex PCR; TCRdb holds only in-frame clones, not every one. The sample yields tens of thousands of clones, nearly 80% seen once. Study-wide results and caveats: Some patients who did not respond also had low normalized T-cell clonal expansion. CD8+ T cells (on average) carried more expanded clones than CD4+ T cells.

This clonotype originated in an adult with an advanced solid tumor such as melanoma, head and neck, liver or kidney cancer. The specimen was CD4+ or CD8+ T cells sorted from blood, collected in a trial of the OX40 agonist ivuxolimab.

The chain's CDR3 is CASSLAQAAYRYTF. CDR3 DNA: TGTGCCAGCAGCTTGGCCCAGGCGGCCTATCGCTACACCTTC. V is TRBV5-6 and J is TRBJ1-2; the D is unclear. CDR3 length: 14 amino acids. Germline assignment: CDR1 SGHDT and CDR2 YYEEEE.